This TCR beta chain was recovered during a study of T cells in Graves' hyperthyroidism and ophthalmopathy. This clonotype occurred many times. The length of the CDR3 is 15 residues. The V end lost 4 bases, the J end lost 4 bases, and 14 bases lay between the germline ends. CDR1 SGHTA and CDR2 FQGNSA come from the germline V gene. Amplification yielded TCR beta CDR3 regions, with RNA transcripts as the source. The HTBI primer set drove a first-round RT-PCR of the TCR CDR3. TCRdb redid the calling of the multiplex PCR reads with MiXCR, one entry per CDR3 protein. The data hold hundreds of thousands of distinct CDR3 sequences, with 16% observed a single time.

The chain links TRBV7-2 to TRBJ2-1; no clear D gene. The sequencing sample was made of blood. The sequence was obtained from a woman between 18 and 30 years old with Graves' hyperthyroidism. Here the CDR3 reads CASSWTGGSYNEQFF. Here the CDR3 DNA reads TGTGCCAGCAGCTGGACGGGTGGCTCTTACAATGAGCAGTTCTTC.